This T cell receptor (beta chain) was captured in a study of T cells in Graves' hyperthyroidism and ophthalmopathy. It was uncontrolled infection, other autoimmune disease, pregnancy or lactation that excluded patients. Trimming pared 7 bases from V and 7 bases from J, leaving 13 bases between. The germline gives CDR1 LNHDA, CDR2 SQIVND (reference sequence). The length of the CDR3 is 12 residues. RNA transcripts provided the source from which TCR beta CDR3 regions were amplified. In the first-round RT-PCR of the TCR CDR3, the HTBI primer set was used. TCRdb redid the calling of the multiplex PCR reads with MiXCR, one entry per CDR3 protein. The sample includes about 560,000 distinct CDR3 sequences, over 15% of them seen just once.

The chain is built from TRBV19 and TRBJ1-1; D uncertain. The sequenced material came from blood. The clonotype comes from a young woman with Graves' hyperthyroidism. In DNA form, the CDR3 reads TGTGCCAGTACCGATCAGGTGTTTGAAGCTTTCTTT. Its protein is CASTDQVFEAFF.